The source of this TCR beta chain is a study of cytomegalovirus exposure and HLA in healthy donors. PCR primers comprised 60 Vbeta and 13 Jbeta primers. Sequencing was performed with immunoSEQ multiplex PCR; in TCRdb, only in-frame clones are kept and a portion is missing. The sample includes 150,000 to 200,000 clones, 60% to 80% of them seen just once. General study results and limits: According to an earlier analysis, most TCR beta V segments yielded productive rearrangements about 90% or about 30% of the time. Some TCR beta chains (over 150 of them) were listed as cytomegalovirus-associated. Most CMV-associated TCR beta chains appeared HLA-restricted in a later analysis.

With regard to this clone: What it binds is unknown.

Germline V gene data show CDR1 as MDHEN and CDR2 as SYDVKM. The germline V and J ends were trimmed by 9 bases and 1 base, with 7 bases remaining between them. The CDR3 spans 12 residues. The chain is built from TRBV28 and TRBJ2-1, with a tentative D call TRBD2 (5 bases). Specimen: PBMCs. This receptor was obtained from a woman aged 50 to 65 in good health and CMV-seropositive. The CDR3 nucleotides are TGTGCCAGTGGAGGTTCCTACAATGAGCAGTTCTTC. As protein: CASGGSYNEQFF.